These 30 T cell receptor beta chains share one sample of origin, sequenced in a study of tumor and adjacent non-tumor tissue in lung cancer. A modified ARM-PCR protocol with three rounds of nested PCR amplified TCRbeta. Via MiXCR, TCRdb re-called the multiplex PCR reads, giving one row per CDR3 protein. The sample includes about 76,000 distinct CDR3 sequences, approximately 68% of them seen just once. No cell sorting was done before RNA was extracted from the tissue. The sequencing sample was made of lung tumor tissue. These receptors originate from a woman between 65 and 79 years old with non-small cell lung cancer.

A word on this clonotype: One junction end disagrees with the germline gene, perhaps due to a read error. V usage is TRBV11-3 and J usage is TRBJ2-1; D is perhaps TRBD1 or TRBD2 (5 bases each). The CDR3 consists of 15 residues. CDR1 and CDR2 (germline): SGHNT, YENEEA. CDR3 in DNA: TGTGCCAGCAGCTTATGGGGGATTAACGGTGGCAAGCAGCTCTTC. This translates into CASSLWGINGGKQLF. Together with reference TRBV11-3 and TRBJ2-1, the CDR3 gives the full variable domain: EAGVVQSPRYKIIEKKQPVAFWCNPISGHNTLYWYLQNLGQGPELLIRYENEEAVDDSQLPKDRFSAERLKGVDSTLKIQPAELGDSAVYLCASSLWGINGGKQLFGPGTRLTVL.

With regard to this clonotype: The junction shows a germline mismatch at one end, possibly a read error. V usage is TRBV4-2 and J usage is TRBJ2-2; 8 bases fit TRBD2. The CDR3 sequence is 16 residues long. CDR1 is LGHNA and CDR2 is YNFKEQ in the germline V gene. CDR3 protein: CTSSQRLAPNTGELFF. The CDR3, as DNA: TGTACCAGCAGCCAACGACTAGCGCCGAACACCGGGGAGCTGTTTTTT.

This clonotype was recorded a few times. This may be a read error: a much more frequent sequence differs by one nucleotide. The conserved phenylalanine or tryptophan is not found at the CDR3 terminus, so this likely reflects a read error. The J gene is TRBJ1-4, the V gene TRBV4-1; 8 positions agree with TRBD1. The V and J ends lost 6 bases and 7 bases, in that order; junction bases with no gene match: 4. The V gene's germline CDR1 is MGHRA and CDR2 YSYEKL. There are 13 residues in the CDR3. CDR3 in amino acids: CASSRQGTEKLFS. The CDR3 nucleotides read TGCGCCAGCAGTAGACAGGGGACTGAAAAACTGTTTTCT.

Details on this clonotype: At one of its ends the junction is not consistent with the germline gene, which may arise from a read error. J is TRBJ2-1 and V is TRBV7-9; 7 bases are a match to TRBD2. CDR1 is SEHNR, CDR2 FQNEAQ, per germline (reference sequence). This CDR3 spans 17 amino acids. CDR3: CTSINLEGGPLYNEEFF. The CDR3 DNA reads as TGTACCAGCATCAATCTAGAGGGAGGGCCCCTCTACAATGAGGAGTTCTTC.

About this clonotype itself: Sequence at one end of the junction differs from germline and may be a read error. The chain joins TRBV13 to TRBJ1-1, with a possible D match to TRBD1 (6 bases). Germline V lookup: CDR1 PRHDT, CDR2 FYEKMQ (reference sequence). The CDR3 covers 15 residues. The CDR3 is CASSLTPSGDTEALF. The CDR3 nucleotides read TGTGCCAGCAGCTTGACACCCTCGGGGGACACTGAAGCCCTCTTT.

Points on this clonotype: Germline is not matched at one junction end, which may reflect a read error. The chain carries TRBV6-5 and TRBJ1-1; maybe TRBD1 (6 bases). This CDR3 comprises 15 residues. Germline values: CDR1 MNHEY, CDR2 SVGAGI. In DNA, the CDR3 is TGTACCAGCAGCTCCCGGTCCCCGAGGGGGACTGAAGCTTTCTTT. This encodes CTSSSRSPRGTEAFF.

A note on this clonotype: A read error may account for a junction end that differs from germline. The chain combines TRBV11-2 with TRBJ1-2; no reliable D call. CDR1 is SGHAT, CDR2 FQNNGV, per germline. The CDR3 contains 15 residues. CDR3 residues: CSSSSKWRGIAGYTF. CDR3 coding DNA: TGTTCCAGCAGCTCCAAATGGCGAGGGATTGCTGGCTACACCTTC.

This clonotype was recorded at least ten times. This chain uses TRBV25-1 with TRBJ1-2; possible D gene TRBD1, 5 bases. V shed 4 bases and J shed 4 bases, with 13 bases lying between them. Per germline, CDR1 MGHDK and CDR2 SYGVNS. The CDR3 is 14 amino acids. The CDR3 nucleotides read TGTGCCAGCAGTGGGGGGGTTGGGGTCTATGGCTACACCTTC. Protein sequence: CASSGGVGVYGYTF.

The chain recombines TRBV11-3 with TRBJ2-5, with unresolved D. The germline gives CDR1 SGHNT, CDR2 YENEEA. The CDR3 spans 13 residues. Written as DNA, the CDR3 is TGTGTCAGTAGCTTAGCAGGTCTGGAGACCCAGTACTTC. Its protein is CVSSLAGLETQYF. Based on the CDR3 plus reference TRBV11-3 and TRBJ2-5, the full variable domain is EAGVVQSPRYKIIEKKQPVAFWCNPISGHNTLYWYLQNLGQGPELLIRYENEEAVDDSQLPKDRFSAERLKGVDSTLKIQPAELGDSAVYLCVSSLAGLETQYFGPGTRLLVL.

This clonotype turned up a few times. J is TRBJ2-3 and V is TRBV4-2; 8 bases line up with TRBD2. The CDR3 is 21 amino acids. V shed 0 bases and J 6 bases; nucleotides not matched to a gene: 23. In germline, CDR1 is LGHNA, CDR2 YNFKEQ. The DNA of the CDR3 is TGTGCCAGCAGCCAAGAATGGACTAGCAGGAGAAGGGGTGCCTTTTTTGATACGCAGTATTTT. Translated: CASSQEWTSRRRGAFFDTQYF.

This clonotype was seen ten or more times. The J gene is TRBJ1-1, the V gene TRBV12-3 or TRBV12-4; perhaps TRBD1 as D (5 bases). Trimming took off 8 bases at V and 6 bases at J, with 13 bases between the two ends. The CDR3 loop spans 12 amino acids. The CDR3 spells CASGPPTAEAFF. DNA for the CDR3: TGTGCCAGCGGACCCCCGACAGCTGAAGCTTTCTTT.

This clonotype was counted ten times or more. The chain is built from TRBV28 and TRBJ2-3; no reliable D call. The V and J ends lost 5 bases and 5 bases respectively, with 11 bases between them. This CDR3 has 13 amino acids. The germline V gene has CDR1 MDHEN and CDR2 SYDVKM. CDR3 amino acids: CASSPPTVDTQYF. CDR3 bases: TGTGCCAGCAGTCCTCCCACCGTAGATACGCAGTATTTT. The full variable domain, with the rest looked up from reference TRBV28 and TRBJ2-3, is DVKVTQSSRYLVKRTGEKVFLECVQDMDHENMFWYRQDPGLGLRLIYFSYDVKMKEKGDIPEGYSVSREKKERFSLILESASTNQTSMYLCASSPPTVDTQYFGPGTRLTVL.

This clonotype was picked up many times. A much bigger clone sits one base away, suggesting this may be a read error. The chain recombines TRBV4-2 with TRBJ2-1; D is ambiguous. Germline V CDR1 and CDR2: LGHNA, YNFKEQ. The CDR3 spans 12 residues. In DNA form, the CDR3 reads TGTGCCAGCGGCCAAGATAGGCATGAGCAGTTCTTC. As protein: CASGQDRHEQFF.

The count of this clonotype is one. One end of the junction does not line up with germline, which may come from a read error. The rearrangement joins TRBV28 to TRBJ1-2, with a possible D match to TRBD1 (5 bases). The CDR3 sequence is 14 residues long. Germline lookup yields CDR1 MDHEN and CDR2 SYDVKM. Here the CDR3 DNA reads TGTGCCAGCAGCCTAGAGGGGTCCCACTATGGATACACCTTC. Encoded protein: CASSLEGSHYGYTF.

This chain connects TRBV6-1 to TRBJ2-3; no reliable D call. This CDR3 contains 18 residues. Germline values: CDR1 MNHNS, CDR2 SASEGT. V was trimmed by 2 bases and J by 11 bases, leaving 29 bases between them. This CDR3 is CASSECDGSNSYTDVQYF. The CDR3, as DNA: TGTGCCAGCAGTGAATGTGACGGGTCCAACTCATACACAGATGTGCAGTATTTT.

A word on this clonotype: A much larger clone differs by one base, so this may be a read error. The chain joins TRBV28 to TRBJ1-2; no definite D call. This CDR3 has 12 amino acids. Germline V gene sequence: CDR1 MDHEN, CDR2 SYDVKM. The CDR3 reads CASRAMDYDYTF. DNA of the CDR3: TGTGCCAGCAGGGCAATGGACTATGACTACACCTTC.

This CDR3 is CSVRRTTEYYEQYF. As DNA, the CDR3 is TGCAGCGTCCGTAGGACCACAGAATACTACGAGCAGTACTTC. This chain uses TRBV29-1 with TRBJ2-7; D is unclear. V shed 6 bases and J shed 3 bases, with 18 bases lying between them. CDR1 SQVTM and CDR2 ANQGSEA come from the germline V gene. The CDR3 is made up of 14 amino acids.

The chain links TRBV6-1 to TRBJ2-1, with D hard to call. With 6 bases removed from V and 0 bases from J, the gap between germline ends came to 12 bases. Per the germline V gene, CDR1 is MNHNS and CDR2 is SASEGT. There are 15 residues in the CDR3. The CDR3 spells CASRDGENSYNEQFF. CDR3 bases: TGTGCCAGCAGAGACGGCGAGAACTCCTACAATGAGCAGTTCTTC.

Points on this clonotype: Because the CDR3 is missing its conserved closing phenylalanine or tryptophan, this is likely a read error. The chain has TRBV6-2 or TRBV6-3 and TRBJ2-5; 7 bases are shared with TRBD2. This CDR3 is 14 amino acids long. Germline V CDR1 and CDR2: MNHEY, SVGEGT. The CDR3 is CARSYRGSGETQYL. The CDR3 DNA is TGTGCCAGAAGTTACCGCGGGAGCGGGGAGACCCAGTACTTG.

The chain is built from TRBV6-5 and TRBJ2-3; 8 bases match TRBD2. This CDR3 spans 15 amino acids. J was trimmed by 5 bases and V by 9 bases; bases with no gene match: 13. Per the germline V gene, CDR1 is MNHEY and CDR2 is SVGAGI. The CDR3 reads CARSETSVGIDTQYF. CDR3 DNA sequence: TGTGCCAGAAGTGAGACTAGCGTAGGTATAGATACGCAGTATTTT.

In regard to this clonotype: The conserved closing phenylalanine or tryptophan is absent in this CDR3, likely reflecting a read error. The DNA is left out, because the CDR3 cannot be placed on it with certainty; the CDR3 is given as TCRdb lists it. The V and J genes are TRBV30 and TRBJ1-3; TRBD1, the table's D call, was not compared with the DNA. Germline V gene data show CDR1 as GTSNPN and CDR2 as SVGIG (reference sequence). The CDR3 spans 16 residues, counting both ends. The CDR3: CAWSVPCSVPGNTTYL.

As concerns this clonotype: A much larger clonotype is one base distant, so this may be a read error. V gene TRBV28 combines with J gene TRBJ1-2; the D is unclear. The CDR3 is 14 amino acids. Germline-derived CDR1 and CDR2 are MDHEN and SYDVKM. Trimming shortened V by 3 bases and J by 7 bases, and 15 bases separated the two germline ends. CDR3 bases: TGTGCCAGCAGTTTCCAGACATGGGTGGGTGGCTACACCTTC. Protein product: CASSFQTWVGGYTF.

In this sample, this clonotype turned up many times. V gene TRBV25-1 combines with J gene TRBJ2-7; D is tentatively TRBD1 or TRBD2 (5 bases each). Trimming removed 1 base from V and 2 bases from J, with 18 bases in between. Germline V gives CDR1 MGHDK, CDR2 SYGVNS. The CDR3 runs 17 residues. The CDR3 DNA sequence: TGTGCCAGCAGTGAATTTGAAGGTGTGGAGGACACCTACGAGCAGTACTTC. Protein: CASSEFEGVEDTYEQYF.

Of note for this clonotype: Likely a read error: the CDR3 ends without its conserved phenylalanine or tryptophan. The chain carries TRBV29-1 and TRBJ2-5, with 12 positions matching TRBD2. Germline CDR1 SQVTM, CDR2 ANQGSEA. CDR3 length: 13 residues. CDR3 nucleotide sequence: TGCAGCGCCGGACTAGCGGGATGCGAGACACAGTACTTA. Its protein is CSAGLAGCETQYL.

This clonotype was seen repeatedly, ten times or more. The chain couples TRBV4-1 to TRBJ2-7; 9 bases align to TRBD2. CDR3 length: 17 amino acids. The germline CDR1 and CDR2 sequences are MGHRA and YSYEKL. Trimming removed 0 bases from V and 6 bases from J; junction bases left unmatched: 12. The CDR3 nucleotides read TGCGCCAGCAGCCAAGATACGCTAGCGGGATTTCGCAGCGAGCAGTACTTC. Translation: CASSQDTLAGFRSEQYF.

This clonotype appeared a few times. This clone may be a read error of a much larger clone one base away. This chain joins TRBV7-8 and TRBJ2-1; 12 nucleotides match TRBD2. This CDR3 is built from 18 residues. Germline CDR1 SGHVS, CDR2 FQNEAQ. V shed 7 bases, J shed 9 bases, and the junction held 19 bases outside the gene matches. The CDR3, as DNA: TGTGCCAGCAACCTAGGGGTCAGGTCTAGCGGGAGGGAGTTTGAGCAGTTCTTC. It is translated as CASNLGVRSSGREFEQFF.

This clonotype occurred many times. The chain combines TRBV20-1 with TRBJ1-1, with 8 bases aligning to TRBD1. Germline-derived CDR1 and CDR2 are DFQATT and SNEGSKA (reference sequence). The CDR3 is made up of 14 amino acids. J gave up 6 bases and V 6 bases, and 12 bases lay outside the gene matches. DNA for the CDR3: TGCAGTGCCCCTTCAAGGGGACAGGTTCCTGAAGCTTTCTTT. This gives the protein CSAPSRGQVPEAFF.

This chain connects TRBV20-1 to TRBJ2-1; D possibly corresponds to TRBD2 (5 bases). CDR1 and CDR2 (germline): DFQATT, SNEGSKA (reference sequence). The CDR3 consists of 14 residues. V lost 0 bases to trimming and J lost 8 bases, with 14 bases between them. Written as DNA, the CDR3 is TGCAGTGCTAGAGATCCCAGAGGAGGAGATGAGCAGTTCTTC. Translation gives CSARDPRGGDEQFF.

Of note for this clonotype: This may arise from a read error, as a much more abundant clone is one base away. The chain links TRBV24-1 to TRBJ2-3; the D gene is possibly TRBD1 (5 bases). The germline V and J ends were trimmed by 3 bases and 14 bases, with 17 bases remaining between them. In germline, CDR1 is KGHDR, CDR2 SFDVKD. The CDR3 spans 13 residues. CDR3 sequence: CATSDPTVNMRYF. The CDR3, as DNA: TGTGCCACCAGTGATCCGACAGTGAATATGCGGTATTTT.

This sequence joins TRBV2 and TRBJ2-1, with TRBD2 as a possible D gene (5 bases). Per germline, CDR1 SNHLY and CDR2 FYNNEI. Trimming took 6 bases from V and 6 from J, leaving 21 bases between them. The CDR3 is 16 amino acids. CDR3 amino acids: CASRGSGSRNSNEQFF. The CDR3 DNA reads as TGTGCCAGCAGGGGGTCGGGGTCACGAAATTCCAATGAGCAGTTCTTC.